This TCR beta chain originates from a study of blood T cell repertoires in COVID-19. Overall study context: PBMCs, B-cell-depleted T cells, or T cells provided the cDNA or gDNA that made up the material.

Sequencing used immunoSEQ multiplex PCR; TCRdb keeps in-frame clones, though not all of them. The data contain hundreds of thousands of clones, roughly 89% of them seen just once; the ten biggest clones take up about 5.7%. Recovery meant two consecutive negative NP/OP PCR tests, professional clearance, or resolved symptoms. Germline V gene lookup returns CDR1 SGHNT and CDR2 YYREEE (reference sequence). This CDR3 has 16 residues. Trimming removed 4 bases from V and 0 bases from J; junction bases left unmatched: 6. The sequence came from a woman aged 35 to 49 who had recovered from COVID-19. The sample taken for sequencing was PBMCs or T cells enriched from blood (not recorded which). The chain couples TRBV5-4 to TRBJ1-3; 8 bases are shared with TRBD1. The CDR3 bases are TGTGCCAGCAGCGGGGGGACAGGAAACTCTGGAAACACCATATATTTT. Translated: CASSGGTGNSGNTIYF.